This passage covers 3 T cell receptor beta chains from one sample sequenced in a study of CD8 T cells in ankylosing spondylitis. TCRdb re-analysed the 5' RACE reads in MiXCR, keeping a single row per CDR3 protein. The sample shows fewer than 200,000 distinct CDR3 sequences, around 8.9% of them seen only once. Sample: blood, either unsorted or a sorted T cell fraction (not recorded which). These receptors came from a female donor with ankylosing spondylitis or in good health (not recorded which).

This chain connects TRBV4-3 to TRBJ2-1, with D possibly TRBD2 on 6 matching bases. The V and J ends lost 0 bases and 6 bases respectively, with 12 bases between them. The CDR3 is 15 amino acids. Germline V gene data show CDR1 as LGHNA and CDR2 as YSLEER. CDR3 region: CASSQDGGGVNEQFF. For the CDR3, the DNA is TGCGCCAGCAGCCAAGATGGTGGCGGGGTCAATGAGCAGTTCTTC.

This clonotype was counted only a few times. V and J are TRBV27 and TRBJ2-7, with a weak D call TRBD1 (5 bases). Germline V CDR1 and CDR2: MNHEY, SMNVEV (reference sequence). V lost 6 bases to trimming and J lost 0 bases, with 12 bases between them. There are 14 residues in the CDR3. This CDR3 reads CASSRDESSYEQYF. CDR3 nucleotides: TGTGCCAGCAGCAGGGATGAAAGCTCCTACGAGCAGTACTTC.

The chain uses TRBV9 and TRBJ2-2; 7 nucleotides line up with TRBD1. Germline V CDR1 and CDR2: SGDLS, YYNGEE. The CDR3 length is 16 residues. The ends lost 4 bases at V and 4 bases at J; junction bases unmatched: 10. The CDR3: CASSPFGTAGTGELFF. CDR3 coding DNA: TGTGCCAGCAGCCCCTTCGGGACAGCCGGCACCGGGGAGCTGTTTTTT.